Only one count was recorded for the clone carrying this T cell receptor (beta chain). Data came from immunoSEQ multiplex PCR; TCRdb stores just in-frame clones and leaves some out. The table records over 25,000 clones, around four fifths of them present only once. These data are taken from a study of neoadjuvant anti-PD-1 for oral cavity cancer. The V and J ends lost 5 bases and 4 bases, in that order; junction bases with no gene match: 9. Germline V lookup: CDR1 SEHNR, CDR2 FQNEAQ (reference sequence). CDR3 size: 15 residues. Indicated time point: after neoadjuvant nivolumab, at surgical resection. The J gene is TRBJ2-5, the V gene TRBV7-9, with 8 positions matching TRBD1. The input for sequencing was PBMCs, taken after nivolumab (anti-PD-1) treatment. This TCR came from a person aged 35-80 years with oral cavity squamous cell carcinoma. This CDR3 reads CASSVQGARRETQYF. In nucleotides, the CDR3 is TGTGCCAGCAGCGTTCAGGGGGCGCGGAGAGAGACCCAGTACTTC.